The source of this TCR beta chain is a study of shared clonotypes between healthy human individuals. A single count supports this clone. Its cognate antigen is unknown. Produced via immunoSEQ multiplex PCR; TCRdb's table is partial and in-frame only. The sample records hundreds of thousands of clones, less than 85% being singletons. Study-level findings and limits: Clonotype sharing across several donors was observed for 4.5% to 6.5% of naive CD4 clonotypes.

This TCR was sampled from a woman aged 25 to 45 in good health. What was sequenced was memory CD4+ T cells sorted from blood. Subset specified: CD45RA-negative fraction.

The CDR3 here is CAWSRQGNTGELFF. The DNA of the CDR3 is TGTGCCTGGTCGAGGCAGGGGAACACCGGGGAGCTGTTTTTT. The gene calls are TRBV30 and TRBJ2-2, with D possibly matching TRBD1 (5 bases). Germline CDR1 is GTSNPN and CDR2 is SVGIG (reference sequence). The CDR3 spans 14 residues. The V gene lost 5 bases and the J gene lost 1 base, with 11 bases spanning the gap. The full variable domain, its missing parts supplied by reference TRBV30 and TRBJ2-2, is SQTIHQWPATLVQPVGSPLSLECTVEGTSNPNLYWYRQAAGRGLQLLFYSVGIGQISSEVPQNLSASRPQDRQFILSSKKLLLSDSGFYLCAWSRQGNTGELFFGEGSRLTVL.